Sequencing of this T cell receptor beta chain was carried out in a study of T cells expressing NK-cell markers. Study-wide context: The authors derived TCR beta repertoires from sorted CD3+CD56+NKG2C+, CD3+CD56+NKG2C- and CD3+CD56-NKG2C+ T cells. Seven HCMV-seropositive donors and one seronegative donor made up the eight sequenced donors. Study-wide points: The dominant NKG2C+ clonotypes represented about 1.0-8% of CD8+ T cells in five or six donors.

Concerning this clonotype itself: Its specificity is unknown.

The CDR3 consists of 15 residues. Making the TCR beta cDNA relied on 5'RACE template switching with UMIs. TCRdb derives one entry per CDR3 protein from the 5' RACE reads, leaving out DNA. Listed are around 550,000 distinct CDR3 sequences; under 4.5% falls within the top ten. The chain is built from TRBV12-3 or TRBV12-4 and TRBJ1-1; TCRdb gives TRBD1 as the D gene, but with no DNA this cannot be confirmed. Source material: blood T cells: a sorted CD56 or NKG2C T cell subset, CD4+ or CD8+ T cells, or bulk PBMC T cells (not recorded which). The source is a young man in good health. The chain's CDR3 is CASSPGGTLNTEAFF.